This TCR beta chain is from a study of human T cells and chemical hapten exposure. Whole-study context: Upper-back patch tests with 0.01% DPC were read at 6 days. Mostly female, the patients presented with alopecia areata, totalis or universalis.

The CDR3 spans 15 residues. The V end lost 0 bases, the J end lost 3 bases, and 9 bases lay between the germline ends. The germline CDR1 and CDR2 sequences are LNHNV and YYDKDF (reference sequence). Specified time point: patch test 1, 2 weeks after DPC sensitization. Treatment meaning: therapeutic diphenylcyclopropenone sensitization with weekly scalp DPC. Extraction of total RNA was performed on unfractionated whole blood. The study's library attached unique molecular identifiers to single cDNA molecules. Per the study methods: The median was about 100,000 TCRs per sample, ranging roughly 20,000 to 750,000. TCRdb re-called the RACE reads through MiXCR, storing one row per CDR3 protein. Clone size and V and J calls follow TCRdb, not the original study. In the table there are around 57,000 distinct CDR3 sequences, about 10% of which are singletons.

This TCR came from a woman aged 40 to 50 with alopecia areata. Some clones in this sample may be carry-over from other donors' samples. The J gene is TRBJ1-5, the V gene TRBV15, with unresolved D. The sequences come from whole blood, collected in connection with sensitization to the hapten diphenylcyclopropenone (DPC). Here the CDR3 reads CATSRDRGNNQPQHF. CDR3 nucleotide sequence: TGTGCCACCAGCAGAGATCGGGGTAACAATCAGCCCCAGCATTTT.